Listed below are T cell receptor beta chains from one sample, sequenced in a study of CD8+ T cells in alopecia areata. Clones were read by immunoSEQ multiplex PCR, and TCRdb kept only the in-frame ones, dropping some. The sample has under 250,000 clones; approximately 52% are singletons. The starting material was CD4+ T cells sorted from blood, obtained at week 0. Receptors originate from a human donor with alopecia areata. The CDR3 runs from the conserved cysteine through the conserved F or W. D genes are given only for firm matches. Only part of the rows carry a size: once, few, many, or a class if the clone is expanded.

cdr3_aa	cdr3_nt	cdr3_length	j_call	d_call	v_call	clone_size
CASSLGREGHEQFF	TGTGCCAGCAGCTTGGGCAGGGAGGGCCATGAGCAGTTCTTC	14	TRBJ2-1	TRBD2	TRBV5-4	-
CASSPQTGKSIYGYTF	TGTGCCAGCTCACCCCAGACAGGAAAGTCTATCTATGGCTACACCTTC	16	TRBJ1-2	-	TRBV18	-
CSAEGTSDEQYF	TGCAGCGCTGAAGGGACTAGTGACGAGCAGTACTTC	12	TRBJ2-7	TRBD2	TRBV29-1	-
CASSTTPGQREAFF	TGCGCCAGCAGCACCACGCCTGGACAGCGTGAAGCTTTCTTT	14	TRBJ1-1	-	TRBV5-1	few
CASSQGQGTADTEAFF	TGTGCCAGCAGCCAAGGGCAGGGGACAGCTGATACTGAAGCTTTCTTT	16	TRBJ1-1	TRBD1	TRBV4-2	-
CSVGGEVTSTDTQYF	TGCAGCGTTGGGGGCGAGGTCACAAGCACAGATACGCAGTATTTT	15	TRBJ2-3	-	TRBV29-1	-
CAWSVRGGSNEQFF	TGTGCCTGGAGTGTACGGGGAGGTTCCAATGAGCAGTTCTTC	14	TRBJ2-1	-	TRBV30	-
CASSEWSGRGYYEQYF	TGTGCCAGCAGTGAATGGTCCGGACGGGGTTACTACGAGCAGTACTTC	16	TRBJ2-7	-	TRBV25-1	-
CAWRSPGWDEKLFF	TGTGCCTGGAGATCCCCAGGATGGGATGAAAAACTGTTTTTT	14	TRBJ1-4	-	TRBV30	-
CASSQDGTRPNEQFF	TGCGCCAGCAGCCAAGATGGTACCCGCCCTAATGAGCAGTTCTTC	15	TRBJ2-1	-	TRBV4-1	-
CASSYGRMSTDTQYF	TGTGCCAGCAGTTACGGGCGGATGAGCACAGATACGCAGTATTTT	15	TRBJ2-3	-	TRBV6-5	-
CASSQVDLGLAGGNEQFF	TGCGCCAGCAGCCAAGTGGACTTAGGACTAGCGGGAGGGAATGAGCAGTTCTTC	18	TRBJ2-1	TRBD2	TRBV4-1	few
CASSIGTSGLAYNEQFF	TGTGCCAGCAGCATCGGGACTAGCGGATTGGCATACAATGAGCAGTTCTTC	17	TRBJ2-1	TRBD2	TRBV9	-
CSVRDGRLYGYTF	TGCAGCGTTAGGGACGGCCGACTCTATGGCTACACCTTC	13	TRBJ1-2	-	TRBV29-1	-
CATSRDLQVAGYSYNEQFF	TGTGCCACCAGCAGAGATCTTCAGGTGGCCGGATACTCCTACAATGAGCAGTTCTTC	19	TRBJ2-1	-	TRBV15	few
CAWSVPGPIAFF	TGTGCCTGGAGTGTTCCGGGGCCGATAGCTTTCTTT	12	TRBJ1-1	-	TRBV30	-
CASSAWALGSKNIQYF	TGTGCCAGCAGTGCTTGGGCTCTGGGGAGCAAAAACATTCAGTACTTC	16	TRBJ2-4	-	TRBV25-1	-
CSVDRQGRGYGYTF	TGCAGCGTTGACCGACAGGGGCGCGGCTATGGCTACACCTTC	14	TRBJ1-2	TRBD1	TRBV29-1	few
CSVFINTEAFF	TGCAGCGTTTTTATTAACACTGAAGCTTTCTTT	11	TRBJ1-1	-	TRBV29-1	-
CSVERLEYGYTF	TGCAGCGTTGAGAGGCTTGAGTATGGCTACACCTTC	12	TRBJ1-2	-	TRBV29-1	-
CASEPGQLYGYTF	TGTGCCAGCGAACCGGGACAGCTCTATGGCTACACCTTC	13	TRBJ1-2	TRBD1	TRBV6-1	once
CASSYGHTNTEAFF	TGCGCCAGCAGCTACGGACATACGAACACTGAAGCTTTCTTT	14	TRBJ1-1	-	TRBV4-1	few
CSVLRDSYEQYF	TGCAGCGTTCTCAGGGACTCCTACGAGCAGTACTTC	12	TRBJ2-7	-	TRBV29-1	few
CASSESAGEQFF	TGCGCCAGCAGTGAGTCGGCGGGAGAGCAGTTCTTC	12	TRBJ2-1	-	TRBV10-1	-
CASSYSSAGGTYEQYF	TGTGCCAGCAGTTACTCCTCGGCGGGGGGGACCTACGAGCAGTACTTC	16	TRBJ2-7	TRBD2	TRBV6-5	-
CATMPDRANNEQFF	TGTGCCACCATGCCGGACAGGGCTAACAATGAGCAGTTCTTC	14	TRBJ2-1	TRBD1	TRBV15	once
CAWQIDRVGTEAFF	TGTGCCTGGCAGATAGACAGGGTCGGCACTGAAGCTTTCTTT	14	TRBJ1-1	TRBD1	TRBV30	-
CASSLVGTGYGYTF	TGTGCCAGCAGCTTAGTAGGGACGGGCTATGGCTACACCTTC	14	TRBJ1-2	-	TRBV7-9	once
CASSFTSGAGNEQFF	TGCGCCAGCAGCTTCACTAGCGGGGCCGGGAATGAGCAGTTCTTC	15	TRBJ2-1	TRBD2	TRBV5-1	-
CAWSVQRLSEQYF	TGTGCCTGGAGTGTCCAGCGTCTTAGCGAGCAGTACTTC	13	TRBJ2-7	-	TRBV30	-
CAWSVKAGENIQYF	TGTGCCTGGAGTGTAAAGGCGGGGGAAAACATTCAGTACTTC	14	TRBJ2-4	TRBD2	TRBV30	-
CSVSENTDTQYF	TGCAGCGTTTCGGAGAACACAGATACGCAGTATTTT	12	TRBJ2-3	-	TRBV29-1	once
CATSRGGLGNYEQYF	TGTGCCACCAGCAGAGGAGGCCTTGGAAACTACGAGCAGTACTTC	15	TRBJ2-7	-	TRBV15	-
CSAQTGGGYTF	TGCAGTGCACAGACAGGGGGCGGCTACACCTTC	11	TRBJ1-2	TRBD1	TRBV20-1	-
CASSPDGRTNTEAFF	TGTGCCAGCTCGCCGGATGGTCGGACTAACACTGAAGCTTTCTTT	15	TRBJ1-1	-	TRBV6-5	-
CASSPAGGARGNEQFF	TGTGCCAGCAGCCCTGCCGGGGGTGCCCGGGGGAATGAGCAGTTCTTC	16	TRBJ2-1	-	TRBV14	-
CASRTITGETQYF	TGTGCCAGCAGAACTATTACAGGAGAGACCCAGTACTTC	13	TRBJ2-5	-	TRBV5-6	-
CASSQVEIETQYF	TGCGCCAGCAGCCAAGTGGAGATAGAGACCCAGTACTTC	13	TRBJ2-5	-	TRBV4-1	once
CASSPGTSPSNEQFF	TGTGCCAGCAGCCCAGGGACTAGCCCATCCAATGAGCAGTTCTTC	15	TRBJ2-1	TRBD2	TRBV11-3	-
CASSLVQGSATNEKLFF	TGCGCCAGCAGCTTGGTTCAGGGGTCTGCAACTAATGAAAAACTGTTTTTT	17	TRBJ1-4	-	TRBV5-1	few
CASSGTVETQYF	TGCGCCAGCAGCGGTACGGTGGAGACCCAGTACTTC	12	TRBJ2-5	-	TRBV5-1	-
CATSFDRTALLNQPQHF	TGTGCCACCAGCTTCGATCGGACAGCCCTACTGAATCAGCCCCAGCATTTT	17	TRBJ1-5	-	TRBV15	-
CATPDREGQKLFF	TGTGCCACCCCGGACAGGGAAGGGCAAAAACTGTTTTTT	13	TRBJ1-4	TRBD1	TRBV19	few
CASRLAGALGQPQHF	TGTGCCAGCAGATTGGCAGGGGCGCTAGGTCAGCCCCAGCATTTT	15	TRBJ1-5	-	TRBV5-6	-
CASSLTGGGDEQYF	TGTGCCAGCAGCTTGACAGGGGGCGGCGACGAGCAGTACTTC	14	TRBJ2-7	TRBD1	TRBV7-9	-
CASSEGQGGTYNEQFF	TGTGCCAGCAGTGAAGGGCAGGGCGGCACCTACAATGAGCAGTTCTTC	16	TRBJ2-1	-	TRBV25-1	-
CASSPRGREAFF	TGTGCCAGCTCACCAAGGGGGAGAGAAGCTTTCTTT	12	TRBJ1-1	-	TRBV18	-
CATKQGASYNEQFF	TGTGCCACCAAACAGGGAGCATCCTACAATGAGCAGTTCTTC	14	TRBJ2-1	-	TRBV6-5	-
CASSAGSAGNTIYF	TGTGCCAGCAGCGCAGGAAGTGCTGGAAACACCATATATTTT	14	TRBJ1-3	-	TRBV9	-
CASSFQGDEQYF	TGCGCCAGCAGCTTTCAGGGCGACGAGCAGTACTTC	12	TRBJ2-7	-	TRBV5-1	-
CASSGRSSSYEQYF	TGTGCCAGCAGCGGCCGATCGAGCTCCTACGAGCAGTACTTC	14	TRBJ2-7	-	TRBV7-2	once
CAWSVSSSTDTQYF	TGTGCCTGGAGTGTGTCGAGCAGCACAGATACGCAGTATTTT	14	TRBJ2-3	-	TRBV30	once
CASSRYRGRQDSPLHF	TGTGCCAGCAGTCGGTACAGGGGGAGGCAGGATTCACCCCTCCACTTT	16	TRBJ1-6	TRBD1	TRBV27	once
CASSFDGLRGSTEAFF	TGCGCCAGCTCCTTCGACGGCCTCAGGGGGAGCACTGAAGCTTTCTTT	16	TRBJ1-1	TRBD1	TRBV5-1	-
CATSGGPGQDPYEQYF	TGTGCCACCAGTGGAGGCCCGGGACAGGACCCTTACGAGCAGTACTTC	16	TRBJ2-7	TRBD1	TRBV15	-
CASSLVQGRFPYEQYF	TGTGCCAGCAGCTTAGTGCAGGGGCGCTTTCCCTACGAGCAGTACTTC	16	TRBJ2-7	-	TRBV7-9	-
CASSQAGTAYTLGGYTF	TGTGCCAGCAGCCAAGCCGGGACAGCCTACACTTTAGGTGGCTACACCTTC	17	TRBJ1-2	TRBD1	TRBV4-2	-
CASSSRYRGKYEQYF	TGTGCCAGCAGCTCTCGCTACAGGGGGAAGTACGAGCAGTACTTC	15	TRBJ2-7	TRBD1	TRBV5-6	-